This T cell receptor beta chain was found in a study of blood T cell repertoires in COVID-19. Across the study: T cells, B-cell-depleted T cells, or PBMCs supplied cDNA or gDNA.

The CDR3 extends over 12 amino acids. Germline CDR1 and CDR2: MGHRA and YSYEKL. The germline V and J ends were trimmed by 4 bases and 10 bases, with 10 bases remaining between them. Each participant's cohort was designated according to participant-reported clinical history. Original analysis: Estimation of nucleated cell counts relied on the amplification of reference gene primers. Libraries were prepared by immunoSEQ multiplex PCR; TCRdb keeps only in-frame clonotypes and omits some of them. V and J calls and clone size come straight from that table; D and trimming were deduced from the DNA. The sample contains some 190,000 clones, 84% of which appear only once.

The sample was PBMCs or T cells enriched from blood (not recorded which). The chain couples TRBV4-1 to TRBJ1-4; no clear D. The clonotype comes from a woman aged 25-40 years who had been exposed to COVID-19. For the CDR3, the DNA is TGCGCCAGCAGCCCTATATCGGGAAAACTGTTTTTT. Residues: CASSPISGKLFF.